This T cell receptor (beta chain) derives from a study of blood T cell repertoires in COVID-19. Study-level background: Nucleic acid was either cDNA or gDNA, and it came from T cells, B-cell-depleted T cells, or PBMCs.

Original processing notes: Nucleated cell counts were estimated from reference gene primer amplification. Data came from immunoSEQ multiplex PCR; TCRdb stores just in-frame clones and leaves some out. V, J and clone size are those of that table, while D and trimming were read from the DNA. Counted here are about 90,000 clones, 75% to 85% occurring once; the ten biggest clones make up about an eighth. CDR1 MGHRA and CDR2 YSYEKL come from the germline V gene. Trimming removed 4 bases from V and 1 base from J, with 10 bases in between. The CDR3 covers 14 residues. Sequenced input: peripheral blood. The origin of this receptor is a human donor in a cohort sampled during active COVID-19. The chain is built from TRBV4-1 and TRBJ1-1, with D unresolved. CDR3 residues: CASSLRQWNTEAFF. The CDR3, as DNA: TGCGCCAGCAGCCTGAGACAATGGAACACTGAAGCTTTCTTT.